The next 16 T cell receptor beta chains were all read from a single sample in a study of shared clonotypes between healthy human individuals. Positively selected for CCR7, the CD45RO-negative cells used as naive CD8 cells excluded terminally differentiated effector memory CD45RA+ cells. Data came from immunoSEQ multiplex PCR; TCRdb stores just in-frame clones and leaves some out. The sample has around 2.1 million clones, approximately 94% seen once. Input material: naive CD8+ T cells from PBMCs. All receptors derive from a man between 18 and 35 years old in good health. Some clones in this sample may be carry-over from other donors' samples.

The chain has TRBV10-2 and TRBJ2-7, with D unresolved. Trimming removed 9 bases at V and 3 bases at J, with 9 bases between. Germline CDR1 reads WSHSY; CDR2 reads SAAADI. This CDR3 comprises 11 residues. The CDR3 region is CASTSNYEQYF. In DNA, the CDR3 is TGCGCCAGTACATCTAACTACGAGCAGTACTTC.

The chain employs TRBV7-2 and TRBJ2-1, with TRBD2 matching over 9 bases. This CDR3 is 15 amino acids long. The V gene's germline CDR1 is SGHTA and CDR2 FQGNSA. Losses at the gene ends were 7 bases for V and 3 bases for J; bases not matched to a gene: 7. The CDR3 DNA sequence: TGTGCCAGCACCACAAAAGCGGGGGGCTACAATGAGCAGTTCTTC. Translation gives CASTTKAGGYNEQFF.

The chain uses TRBV28 and TRBJ2-2; 8 bases line up with TRBD1. The germline gives CDR1 MDHEN, CDR2 SYDVKM. This CDR3 is 16 amino acids long. The trim removed 3 bases at V and 3 bases at J, leaving 6 bases unmatched. The CDR3 protein is CASSFGQGVYTGELFF. Written as DNA, the CDR3 is TGTGCCAGCAGTTTCGGACAGGGCGTATACACCGGGGAGCTGTTTTTT.

The rearrangement uses TRBV7-9 and TRBJ2-7; TRBD2 aligns across 10 bases. CDR1 SEHNR and CDR2 FQNEAQ come from the germline V gene (reference sequence). The CDR3 spans 18 residues. V shed 1 base and J 3 bases; nucleotides not matched to a gene: 12. The CDR3 region is CASSLVPNPAGGGYEQYF. CDR3 sequence (DNA): TGTGCCAGCAGCTTAGTCCCAAATCCAGCGGGAGGGGGCTACGAGCAGTACTTC.

The V call is TRBV6-6, the J call TRBJ2-7; D not certain. The CDR3 totals 16 residues. Germline V lookup: CDR1 MNHNY, CDR2 SVGAGI (reference sequence). V dropped 5 bases and J dropped 0 bases, with 17 bases sitting between them. CDR3 coding DNA: TGTGCCAGCAGTCAACTGGGCGACTTATACTCCTACGAGCAGTACTTC. Its translation: CASSQLGDLYSYEQYF.

This chain uses TRBV6-1 with TRBJ1-2, with TRBD1 matching over 11 bases. Germline CDR1 and CDR2: MNHNS and SASEGT. This CDR3 has 17 amino acids. Unmatched junction bases numbered 11, after V lost 1 base and J lost 7 bases. The DNA for the CDR3 is TGTGCCAGCAGTGAAGGCCGGCGTATGGACAGGGGGCTTGGCTACACCTTC. Amino acids: CASSEGRRMDRGLGYTF.

The J gene is TRBJ2-1, the V gene TRBV13; D may be TRBD2 (6 bases). The CDR3 spans 13 residues. Trimming stripped 11 bases from V and 4 bases from J, with 15 bases between. Germline V gene lookup returns CDR1 PRHDT and CDR2 FYEKMQ (reference sequence). CDR3 sequence: CAGTSAGYNEQFF. CDR3 nucleotides: TGTGCCGGCACCTCCGCGGGATACAATGAGCAGTTCTTC.

The chain recombines TRBV9 with TRBJ2-5, with 9 positions matching TRBD2. Germline CDR1 and CDR2: SGDLS and YYNGEE. V was pared by 1 base and J by 2 bases, with 3 bases of the junction left unmatched. The CDR3 runs 15 residues. CDR3 nucleotide sequence: TGTGCCAGCAGCGTATGGACTAGCGTTCAAGAGACCCAGTACTTC. Its protein product is CASSVWTSVQETQYF.

The chain employs TRBV7-9 and TRBJ2-7, with D possibly TRBD2 on 6 matching bases. Between the trimmed V and J ends, which lost 8 bases and 4 bases, there was a span of 12 bases. The CDR3 loop spans 12 amino acids. Germline V gives CDR1 SEHNR, CDR2 FQNEAQ (reference sequence). The CDR3 DNA is TGTGCCAGCGGCGGGGAGACTTACGAGCAGTACTTC. Translation gives CASGGETYEQYF.

The chain recombines TRBV27 with TRBJ2-1; no clear D gene. With 8 bases removed from V and 6 bases from J, the gap between germline ends came to 8 bases. The CDR3 is made up of 11 amino acids. Germline CDR1 MNHEY, CDR2 SMNVEV (reference sequence). CDR3 nucleotide sequence: TGTGCCAGCCTGTACGGCAATGAGCAGTTCTTC. Encoded protein: CASLYGNEQFF.

This rearrangement joins TRBV27 to TRBJ2-7; 9 positions agree with TRBD1. The CDR3 extends over 14 amino acids. V trimming: 5 bases; J trimming: 5 bases; junction bases outside the gene matches: 7. The germline V gene encodes CDR1 MNHEY and CDR2 SMNVEV (reference sequence). CDR3 amino acids: CASSDQQGAHEQYF. DNA of the CDR3: TGTGCCAGCAGTGACCAACAGGGGGCCCACGAGCAGTACTTC.

The chain uses TRBV28 and TRBJ1-3, with no clear D. Trimming removed 1 base from V and 2 bases from J, with 9 bases in between. In germline, CDR1 is MDHEN, CDR2 SYDVKM. The CDR3 covers 15 residues. The CDR3 protein is CASSLSAAAGNTIYF. The CDR3 nucleotides read TGTGCCAGCAGTTTATCAGCGGCGGCTGGAAACACCATATATTTT.

In nucleotides, the CDR3 is TGCGCCAGCAGCGTGATCCGGGACAGGGGGTCCTCCTACGAGCAGTACTTC. Its protein product is CASSVIRDRGSSYEQYF. The V gene is TRBV5-1, the J gene TRBJ2-7, with TRBD1 matching 11 bases. The CDR3 sequence is 17 residues long. V lost 4 bases, J lost 0 bases, and 9 bases stayed unmatched. The germline gives CDR1 SGHRS, CDR2 YFSETQ.

This chain uses TRBV2 with TRBJ2-7; D is possibly TRBD1 or TRBD2 (5 bases each). This CDR3 is 15 amino acids long. Germline lookup yields CDR1 SNHLY and CDR2 FYNNEI. V shed 7 bases and J shed 0 bases, with 16 bases lying between them. CDR3 protein: CASTDRGARSYEQYF. In DNA, the CDR3 is TGTGCCAGCACTGACCGAGGGGCCCGCTCCTACGAGCAGTACTTC.

As regards this clone: The sample carries other DNA sequences with the same CDR3. The chain couples TRBV4-1 to TRBJ2-1, with unresolved D. The V gene's germline CDR1 is MGHRA and CDR2 YSYEKL. The V end lost 0 bases, the J end lost 3 bases, and 9 bases lay between the germline ends. The CDR3 length is 15 residues. CDR3: CASSQDRADYNEQFF. The CDR3 nucleotides read TGCGCCAGCAGCCAAGATCGGGCTGACTACAATGAGCAGTTCTTC.

This clone was seen only a few times. This chain joins TRBV5-8 and TRBJ1-1; D not resolved. This CDR3 is built from 13 residues. V was trimmed by 2 bases and J by 4 bases, leaving 9 bases between them. Germline V gene sequence: CDR1 SGHTS, CDR2 YDEGEE. CDR3 in amino acids: CASSLIGGTEAFF. The CDR3 DNA reads TGTGCCAGCAGCTTAATTGGAGGCACTGAAGCTTTCTTT.